Each of the 22 T cell receptor beta chains below was sequenced from the same sample in a study of breast tumors, draining lymph nodes, adjacent tissues. Samples came from axillary lymph nodes draining the breast cancer. TCRdb redid the calling of the multiplex PCR reads with MiXCR, one entry per CDR3 protein. This sample has 270,000 or so distinct CDR3 sequences; 30% to 35% occur once, and the top ten carry around 1%. The sample comprised axillary lymph node tissue. These receptor sequences come from a female donor with breast cancer. Some clones in this sample may be carry-over from other donors' samples.

A note on this clonotype: This may arise from a read error, as a much more abundant clone is one base away. The chain has TRBV4-1 and TRBJ2-7; 10 bases line up with TRBD2. The CDR3 has 15 amino acids. Germline V CDR1 and CDR2: MGHRA, YSYEKL. Trimming took 1 base from V and 7 from J; bases not matched to a gene: 7. The CDR3 sequence: CASSQVPSGGSEQYF. The CDR3 coding sequence is TGCGCCAGCAGCCAAGTCCCTAGCGGGGGTAGTGAGCAGTACTTC.

A note on this clonotype: This may stem from a read error, because a much larger clone lies one nucleotide away. The chain combines TRBV30 with TRBJ1-3; TRBD1 is a possible D gene (5 bases). From germline, CDR1 is GTSNPN and CDR2 SVGIG (reference sequence). This CDR3 is built from 12 residues. Here the CDR3 DNA reads TGTGCCTGGAGTCTTAGGGACCACACCATACATTTT. Its protein is CAWSLRDHTIHF. Using reference TRBV30 and TRBJ1-3 for the parts outside the CDR3, the full variable domain is SQTIHQWPATLVQPVGSPLSLECTVEGTSNPNLYWYRQAAGRGLQLLFYSVGIGQISSEVPQNLSASRPQDRQFILSSKKLLLSDSGFYLCAWSLRDHTIHFGEGSWLTVV.

As concerns this clonotype: The DNA is omitted, as the CDR3 cannot be located on it reliably, and the CDR3 follows TCRdb's listing. The chain couples TRBV7-9 to TRBJ1-5. The CDR3 has 21 residues if both end residues are counted. The V gene's germline CDR1 is SEHNR and CDR2 FQNEAQ (reference sequence). CDR3 sequence reads: CASSSYICSAADSYSNQPQHF.

This clonotype appeared many times. The chain employs TRBV7-6 and TRBJ2-5, with D unclear. This CDR3 comprises 13 residues. V was clipped by 1 base and J by 2 bases, with 5 bases between them. Germline CDR1 is SGHVS and CDR2 is FNYEAQ. The CDR3 nucleotides are TGTGCCAGCAGCTTAGGGGATCAAGAGACCCAGTACTTC. Amino acid sequence: CASSLGDQETQYF. The entire variable domain, with the rest obtained from reference TRBV7-6 and TRBJ2-5, is as follows: GAGVSQSPRYKVTKRGQDVALRCDPISGHVSLYWYRQALGQGPEFLTYFNYEAQQDKSGLPNDRFSAERPEGSISTLTIQRTEQRDSAMYRCASSLGDQETQYFGPGTRLLVL.

This clonotype was counted at least ten times. The chain combines TRBV7-2 with TRBJ2-1; D ambiguous. Germline CDR1 SGHTA, CDR2 FQGNSA. CDR3 length: 13 residues. Deletions cut 8 bases from V and 0 bases from J, with 8 bases between. CDR3 sequence (DNA): TGTGCCAGCCGTCGGAGCTCCTACAATGAGCAGTTCTTC. This sequence encodes CASRRSSYNEQFF.

This clonotype was observed many times. The chain links TRBV11-2 to TRBJ2-7; 7 bases are a match to TRBD2. The germline V gene has CDR1 SGHAT and CDR2 FQNNGV. The CDR3 runs 16 residues. V lost 3 bases and J lost 4; bases outside the gene matches: 12. The CDR3 protein is CASSLEGGDGSYEQYF. CDR3 DNA sequence: TGTGCCAGCAGCTTGGAGGGAGGGGACGGATCGTACGAGCAGTACTTC.

This clonotype was detected many times. The chain couples TRBV9 to TRBJ2-3; possible D gene TRBD2, 5 bases. Looked up from germline, CDR1 is SGDLS and CDR2 is YYNGEE. The CDR3 has 14 residues. With 5 bases removed from V and 0 bases from J, the gap between germline ends came to 10 bases. The CDR3 spells CASSRRGSTDTQYF. The DNA for the CDR3 is TGTGCCAGCAGTCGTCGGGGAAGCACAGATACGCAGTATTTT.

Of note for this clonotype: This clone may be a read error of a much larger clone one base away. The gene calls are TRBV6-1 and TRBJ2-2, with TRBD2 matching over 7 bases. The CDR3 contains 15 residues. Germline CDR1 and CDR2: MNHNS and SASEGT. The CDR3 sequence is CASSQAGRIAGELFF. The CDR3 DNA reads as TGTGCCAGCAGTCAAGCGGGGAGGATCGCCGGGGAGCTGTTTTTT.

The genes are TRBV12-3 or TRBV12-4 and TRBJ2-2; 7 bases are a match to TRBD2. This CDR3 comprises 9 residues. Germline trimming cut 7 bases from V and 16 bases from J; bases unmatched to any gene: 3. CDR3 in amino acids: CASNSGGFF. The CDR3 region has the DNA TGTGCCAGCAACTCGGGAGGGTTTTTT.

This clonotype showed up many times. This rearrangement joins TRBV4-2 to TRBJ2-2; 8 bases line up with TRBD1. The germline V gene encodes CDR1 LGHNA and CDR2 YNFKEQ. The CDR3 loop spans 13 amino acids. V gave up 1 base and J gave up 13 bases; unmatched junction bases: 5. The CDR3 is CASSQGGTGRLFF. CDR3 DNA: TGTGCCAGCAGCCAAGGGGGGACAGGTCGGCTGTTTTTT.

The table lists this clonotype with many counts. The chain employs TRBV20-1 and TRBJ2-3; 8 bases align to TRBD2. The germline CDR1 and CDR2 sequences are DFQATT and SNEGSKA (reference sequence). CDR3 size: 15 residues. Unmatched junction bases numbered 6, after V lost 3 bases and J lost 1 base. The CDR3 region is CSASSGGEGTDTQYF. CDR3 nucleotides: TGCAGTGCTAGTTCGGGAGGGGAGGGCACAGATACGCAGTATTTT.

This clonotype was observed many times. Here the CDR3 DNA reads TGTGCCAGCAGGGGAAGACAGATGAGCTCCTACGAGCAGTACTTC. It yields the protein CASRGRQMSSYEQYF. V is TRBV12-3 or TRBV12-4 and J is TRBJ2-7; weak D call: TRBD1 (5 bases). There are 15 residues in the CDR3. V dropped 6 bases and J dropped 0 bases, with 15 bases sitting between them.

This clonotype appeared many times. This chain connects TRBV12-3 or TRBV12-4 to TRBJ1-4, with no clear D. The V and J ends lost 4 bases and 7 bases respectively, with 13 bases between them. The CDR3 is made up of 14 amino acids. In DNA, the CDR3 is TGTGCCAGCAGTTGGGCGGGTCCAGGTGAAAAACTGTTTTTT. Protein: CASSWAGPGEKLFF.

The rearrangement uses TRBV28 and TRBJ2-7, with a tentative D call TRBD1 (6 bases). With 5 bases removed from V and 4 bases from J, the gap between germline ends came to 15 bases. Germline loops: CDR1 MDHEN, CDR2 SYDVKM. CDR3 length: 14 residues. CDR3 nucleotides: TGTGCCAGCAGTCTAGGGGGTGAGGCGTACGAGCAGTACTTC. Translation: CASSLGGEAYEQYF.

This clonotype was recorded at least ten times. The chain combines TRBV9 with TRBJ2-2; unclear D gene. This CDR3 is 14 amino acids long. The germline CDR1 and CDR2 sequences are SGDLS and YYNGEE. The germline V and J ends were trimmed by 1 base and 6 bases, with 10 bases remaining between them. The CDR3 DNA reads TGTGCCAGCAGCGTACGCCTAGTTCCCGGGGAGCTGTTTTTT. Its protein product is CASSVRLVPGELFF.

This clonotype was observed a few times. The V and J genes are TRBV29-1 and TRBJ1-2; possibly TRBD1 for D (5 bases). V was clipped by 5 bases and J by 0 bases, with 10 bases between them. The germline V gene encodes CDR1 SQVTM and CDR2 ANQGSEA. The CDR3 length is 13 residues. CDR3 bases: TGCAGCGTTTCCGGGGGTGCTAACTATGGCTACACCTTC. It is translated as CSVSGGANYGYTF.

This clonotype was detected many times. Here the CDR3 reads CASTLESGPRNTIYF. DNA of the CDR3: TGTGCCAGCACCCTAGAGTCCGGACCGAGAAACACCATATATTTT. This chain joins TRBV5-8 and TRBJ1-3, with D hard to call. Germline V lookup: CDR1 SGHTS, CDR2 YDEGEE. The CDR3 spans 15 residues. V lost 6 bases to trimming and J lost 5 bases, with 18 bases between them.

This clonotype was seen ten or more times. CDR3: CAIPPVSSYNEQFF. DNA of the CDR3: TGTGCCATCCCGCCAGTTAGCTCCTACAATGAGCAGTTCTTC. The rearrangement links TRBV10-3 to TRBJ2-1; D is unresolved. The germline V gene encodes CDR1 ENHRY and CDR2 SYGVKD. The CDR3 loop spans 14 amino acids. Trimming shortened V by 8 bases and J by 0 bases, and 11 bases separated the two germline ends.

A note on this clonotype: This may be a read error, as it is one base from a much larger clone. The chain joins TRBV5-4 to TRBJ2-3; D remains unclear. Germline CDR1 reads SGHNT; CDR2 reads YYREEE (reference sequence). The CDR3 sequence is 14 residues long. Trimming cost V 3 bases and J 1 base, with 9 bases left between them. The CDR3 nucleotides read TGTGCCAGCAGCTCCGCTACGCGCACAGATACGCAGTATTTT. Its translation: CASSSATRTDTQYF.

As for this clonotype: One junction end does not reproduce the germline sequence, and a read error may be involved. The chain links TRBV7-8 to TRBJ2-1; 10 positions agree with TRBD2. Germline V CDR1 and CDR2: SGHVS, FQNEAQ. This CDR3 spans 15 amino acids. For the CDR3, the DNA is TGTGCCAGCAGATACAGCGGGAGGGAGTACAATGAGCAGCTCTTC. Amino acids: CASRYSGREYNEQLF.

Concerning this clonotype: This could be a read error, since a much larger clone is one nucleotide away. The chain has TRBV9 and TRBJ2-2; D may be TRBD1 (8 bases). CDR1 SGDLS and CDR2 YYNGEE come from the germline V gene. This CDR3 region has 15 residues. The CDR3 region has the DNA TGTGCCAGCAGCCAACAGGGGGGGAACACCGGGGAGCCGTTTTTT. It yields the protein CASSQQGGNTGEPFF. Variable domain in full (rest from reference TRBV9 and TRBJ2-2): DSGVTQTPKHLITATGQRVTLRCSPRSGDLSVYWYQQSLDQGLQFLIQYYNGEERAKGNILERFSAQQFPDLHSELNLSSLELGDSALYFCASSQQGGNTGEPFFGEGSRLTVL.

This clonotype was detected once. This may stem from a read error, because a much larger clone lies one nucleotide away. The rearrangement links TRBV12-3 or TRBV12-4 to TRBJ2-7; unclear D gene. The CDR3 has 14 residues. CDR3 DNA sequence: TGTGCCAGCGGTTTAGTGCGGAGACCCTACGAGCAGTACTTC. Residues: CASGLVRRPYEQYF.